Listed below are T cell receptor beta chains from one sample, sequenced in a study of blood T cells in healthy people across ages. MiXCR, run by TCRdb on the 5' RACE reads, gives a single entry per CDR3 protein. The sample carries roughly 1,500,000 distinct CDR3 sequences, roughly 32% recorded once. Sequenced sample: blood. Receptors originate from a woman younger than 45 in good health. Both conserved end residues are part of each CDR3. A D gene is named only where the DNA matches it firmly. Some rows mark clone size as missing; the rest say once, few, many or name a class of expanded clone.

TRBJ1-1 | TRBV3-1 | - | - | CASSIKPGRMYTEAFF | TGTGCCAGCAGTATCAAGCCGGGCAGGATGTACACTGAAGCTTTCTTT
TRBJ2-5 | TRBV5-1 | - | - | CASSSSYGGRETQYF | TGCGCCAGCAGCTCGTCCTACGGGGGGCGTGAGACCCAGTACTTC
TRBJ1-1 | TRBV30 | - | few | CAWSGGKPNTEAFF | TGTGCCTGGAGCGGGGGTAAGCCGAACACTGAAGCTTTCTTT
TRBJ2-3 | TRBV29-1 | - | few | CSVDQQRASTDTQYF | TGCAGCGTTGACCAACAACGAGCTAGCACAGATACGCAGTATTTT
TRBJ2-3 | TRBV19 | - | - | CASSVSAKGTDTQYF | TGTGCCAGTAGTGTGAGCGCTAAGGGGACAGATACGCAGTATTTT
TRBJ2-3 | TRBV13 | - | few | CASSLTGGKDTDTQYF | TGTGCCAGCAGCCTGACCGGAGGGAAGGATACAGATACGCAGTATTTT
TRBJ1-2 | TRBV10-3 | - | many | CAISESGGLFHGYTF | TGTGCCATCAGTGAGTCGGGGGGCTTGTTCCATGGCTACACCTTC
TRBJ2-3 | TRBV20-1 | - | - | CSAGVIGPIDTQYF | TGCAGTGCTGGAGTAATAGGGCCTATAGATACGCAGTATTTT
TRBJ2-3 | TRBV6-1 | - | - | CASSEGAPTDTQYF | TGTGCCAGCTCGGAGGGGGCGCCGACAGATACGCAGTATTTT
TRBJ2-7 | TRBV20-1 | - | - | CSAQGWGRGAHEQYF | TGCAGTGCTCAAGGATGGGGACGCGGCGCCCACGAGCAGTACTTC
TRBJ2-1 | TRBV9 | - | - | CASTPGGGEQFF | TGTGCCAGCACCCCCGGCGGAGGTGAGCAGTTCTTC
TRBJ2-5 | TRBV20-1 | TRBD2 | few | CSAQPRWTSEKPGETQYF | TGCAGTGCCCAACCTAGGTGGACTAGCGAAAAACCGGGGGAGACCCAGTACTTC